The 23 T cell receptor beta chains in this list originate from one sample, sequenced in a study of blood T cell repertoires in COVID-19 (dated by TCRdb to between 2020 and 2021). The method behind the library was the immunoSEQ multiplex PCR assay. TCRdb limited this immuneACCESS table to in-frame rearrangements with V and J called. A share of clones is missing; checked studies link under half to unresolved V genes, and the rest is unexplained. The sample table holds about 210,000 clones, of which approximately 82% were seen once. The leading ten clones occupy roughly 12% of the sample. The specimen was peripheral blood. All receptors come from a middle-aged woman with acute or convalescent COVID-19.

This clone came up once. The V gene is TRBV19, the J gene TRBJ2-1, with TRBD2 as a possible D gene (5 bases). CDR1 is LNHDA and CDR2 is SQIVND in the germline V gene (reference sequence). The CDR3 consists of 14 residues. Trimming pared 5 bases from V and 3 bases from J, leaving 11 bases between. As DNA, the CDR3 is TGTGCCAGTAGTGCCTCCGGGATCTACAATGAGCAGTTCTTC. It specifies CASSASGIYNEQFF. The variable domain in full, completed from reference TRBV19 and TRBJ2-1, reads DGGITQSPKYLFRKEGQNVTLSCEQNLNHDAMYWYRQDPGQGLRLIYYSQIVNDFQKGDIAEGYSVSREKKESFPLTVTSAQKNPTAFYLCASSASGIYNEQFFGPGTRLTVL.

V gene TRBV5-8 combines with J gene TRBJ2-7; 7 positions agree with TRBD1. Germline lookup yields CDR1 SGHTS and CDR2 YDEGEE. The CDR3 contains 15 residues. V shed 4 bases and J 2 bases; nucleotides not matched to a gene: 9. CDR3 nucleotide sequence: TGTGCCAGCAGCAAAAGACAGGGAGCTCCCTACGAGCAGTACTTC. Protein product: CASSKRQGAPYEQYF.

The gene calls are TRBV5-1 and TRBJ1-4; 8 nucleotides align to TRBD1. Germline V CDR1 and CDR2: SGHRS, YFSETQ. This CDR3 has 15 residues. Trimming cost V 0 bases and J 8 bases; bases outside gene matches: 6. The CDR3: CASSLADREGEKLFF. Here the CDR3 DNA reads TGCGCCAGCAGCTTGGCGGACAGGGAGGGCGAAAAACTGTTTTTT.

The V call is TRBV4-1, the J call TRBJ2-1; D is possibly TRBD2 (6 bases). V shed 5 bases and J shed 12 bases, with 20 bases lying between them. This CDR3 has 14 residues. Germline CDR1 MGHRA, CDR2 YSYEKL. The chain's CDR3 is CASSDNSGRERQFF. The CDR3 DNA reads TGCGCCAGCAGCGACAATAGCGGTCGGGAGCGGCAGTTCTTC.

The chain is built from TRBV2 and TRBJ2-5; TRBD1 matches at 8 bases. The CDR3 length is 13 residues. Germline V gene lookup returns CDR1 SNHLY and CDR2 FYNNEI. The V segment lost 7 bases and the J segment 8 bases; nucleotides outside the gene matches: 9. The CDR3 DNA reads as TGTGCCAGCATGGGACAGGTGGAAAGAACCCAGTACTTC. Translating gives CASMGQVERTQYF.

This chain uses TRBV9 with TRBJ2-2, with 9 nucleotides matching TRBD2. The CDR3 length is 15 residues. Germline CDR1 is SGDLS and CDR2 is YYNGEE. V gave up 4 bases and J gave up 4 bases; unmatched junction bases: 5. CDR3 coding DNA: TGTGCCAGCAGCAACCGACTAGCGGCCACCGGGGAGCTGTTTTTT. It encodes CASSNRLAATGELFF.

In regard to this clone: The junction shows a germline mismatch at one end, possibly a read error. The chain uses TRBV11-1 and TRBJ2-7, with D possibly TRBD1 on 6 matching bases. The CDR3 is 14 amino acids. Germline CDR1 and CDR2: SGHAT and FQDESV (reference sequence). The CDR3 reads CASSLKEWNRAISF. The CDR3 DNA sequence: TGTGCCAGCAGCTTAAAGGAATGGAACAGGGCTATCTCCTTC. The full variable domain, completed using reference TRBV11-1 and TRBJ2-7, is EAEVAQSPRYKITEKSQAVAFWCDPISGHATLYWYRQILGQGPELLVQFQDESVVDDSQLPKDRFSAERLKGVDSTLKIQPAELGDSAMYLCASSLKEWNRAISFGPGTRLTVT.

The genes are TRBV30 and TRBJ1-2; D call uncertain. The ends were cut back, 0 bases at V and 2 bases at J, with 13 bases in the middle. There are 15 residues in the CDR3. Looked up from germline, CDR1 is GTSNPN and CDR2 is SVGIG (reference sequence). CDR3 DNA: TGTGCCTGGAGTGTGGGAGGGCGGGCCAACTATGGCTACACCTTC. Its translation is CAWSVGGRANYGYTF.

Only one count was recorded for this clone. The V and J genes are TRBV4-1 and TRBJ2-1; D not certain. The CDR3 has 13 residues. The V gene's germline CDR1 is MGHRA and CDR2 YSYEKL. Trimming took 4 bases from V and 7 from J, leaving 11 bases between them. The CDR3 DNA sequence: TGCGCCAGCAGCCCAAGAATGGAGAATGAGCAGTTCTTC. Protein: CASSPRMENEQFF.

The rearrangement joins TRBV30 to TRBJ2-7; D is perhaps TRBD1 (7 bases). Germline V gene data show CDR1 as GTSNPN and CDR2 as SVGIG (reference sequence). The CDR3 loop spans 12 amino acids. V lost 2 bases and J 6 bases, leaving 11 bases between the germline ends. In DNA, the CDR3 is TGTGCCTGGAGTAGGCAGGGGGGCGAGCAGTACTTC. Translation: CAWSRQGGEQYF.

The gene calls are TRBV5-1 and TRBJ1-1, with TRBD1 matching 7 bases. The CDR3 length is 12 residues. Looked up from germline, CDR1 is SGHRS and CDR2 is YFSETQ. Trimming cost V 4 bases and J 7 bases; bases outside gene matches: 4. CDR3 protein: CASSPQGFEAFF. CDR3 bases: TGCGCCAGCAGCCCACAGGGGTTTGAAGCTTTCTTT.

This clone has more than one count but fewer than ten. V and J are TRBV14 and TRBJ2-3; 8 positions agree with TRBD2. The V segment lost 0 bases and the J segment 3 bases; nucleotides outside the gene matches: 5. This CDR3 has 16 residues. Germline V gives CDR1 SGHDN, CDR2 FVKESK. The CDR3: CASSQELAGATDTQYF. CDR3 sequence (DNA): TGTGCCAGCAGCCAAGAGCTAGCGGGCGCAACAGATACGCAGTATTTT. The variable domain in full, with the rest retrieved from reference TRBV14 and TRBJ2-3, is EAGVTQFPSHSVIEKGQTVTLRCDPISGHDNLYWYRRVMGKEIKFLLHFVKESKQDESGMPNNRFLAERTGGTYSTLKVQPAELEDSGVYFCASSQELAGATDTQYFGPGTRLTVL.

The chain recombines TRBV7-6 with TRBJ2-7; 11 nucleotides align to TRBD2. V dropped 1 base and J dropped 6; count of bases not matched to a gene: 8. This CDR3 region has 16 residues. Per the germline V gene, CDR1 is SGHVS and CDR2 is FNYEAQ. CDR3 protein: CASSLEPRSGGGEQYF. CDR3 in DNA: TGTGCCAGCAGCTTAGAACCGCGTAGCGGGGGGGGCGAGCAGTACTTC.

This chain links TRBV7-3 with TRBJ2-1; D possibly corresponds to TRBD2 (5 bases). Germline CDR1 and CDR2: SGHTA and FQGTGA. V gave up 0 bases and J gave up 4 bases, with 10 bases separating them. This CDR3 contains 15 residues. CDR3 DNA sequence: TGTGCCAGCAGCTTAACCCGGACTGTGTACAATGAGCAGTTCTTC. Translating gives CASSLTRTVYNEQFF.

This clone was counted only a few times. DNA of the CDR3: TGTGCCAGCAGTTTTTCCCCCGGACAGGGACTTAACTATGGCTACACCTTC. Protein product: CASSFSPGQGLNYGYTF. This chain connects TRBV27 to TRBJ1-2, with 8 bases identical to TRBD1. This CDR3 spans 17 amino acids. Per germline, CDR1 MNHEY and CDR2 SMNVEV (reference sequence). The V gene end was trimmed by 3 bases and the J gene end by 1 base; junction bases not matched to a gene: 10.

Only a few counts were recorded for this clone. This chain links TRBV2 with TRBJ2-1, with D perhaps TRBD2 (7 bases). V dropped 5 bases and J dropped 6 bases, with 14 bases sitting between them. The CDR3 is 14 residues long. From germline, CDR1 is SNHLY and CDR2 FYNNEI. CDR3 DNA sequence: TGTGCCAGCAGTACAGGGAGGGGAAGCAATGAGCAGTTCTTC. Protein sequence: CASSTGRGSNEQFF.

In the case of this clone: In the same sample, other DNA sequences code for this CDR3. This chain joins TRBV20-1 and TRBJ2-3; D remains ambiguous. V lost 5 bases to trimming and J lost 0 bases, with 3 bases between them. Germline loops: CDR1 DFQATT, CDR2 SNEGSKA (reference sequence). This CDR3 is 11 amino acids long. In nucleotides, the CDR3 is TGCAGTGCTGAGAGCACAGATACGCAGTATTTT. This sequence encodes CSAESTDTQYF.

The chain carries TRBV7-9 and TRBJ2-3, with 13 nucleotides matching TRBD2. Germline CDR1 reads SEHNR; CDR2 reads FQNEAQ (reference sequence). The CDR3 consists of 16 residues. Trimming cost V 5 bases and J 0 bases; bases outside gene matches: 2. This CDR3 reads CASSKTSGRSTDTQYF. The CDR3 coding sequence is TGTGCCAGCAGCAAGACTAGCGGGAGGAGCACAGATACGCAGTATTTT. Full variable domain (missing parts from reference TRBV7-9 and TRBJ2-3): DTGVSQNPRHKITKRGQNVTFRCDPISEHNRLYWYRQTLGQGPEFLTYFQNEAQLEKSRLLSDRFSAERPKGSFSTLEIQRTEQGDSAMYLCASSKTSGRSTDTQYFGPGTRLTVL.

The chain joins TRBV27 to TRBJ2-1; perhaps TRBD1 as D (5 bases). Germline CDR1 and CDR2: MNHEY and SMNVEV (reference sequence). The CDR3 length is 15 residues. Deletions cut 7 bases from V and 5 bases from J, with 18 bases between. This CDR3 reads CASTLLGPRDNEQFF. CDR3 nucleotide sequence: TGTGCCAGCACCCTTTTGGGGCCTAGGGACAATGAGCAGTTCTTC.

The J gene is TRBJ2-7, the V gene TRBV30; a weak D match, TRBD1 (5 bases). V dropped 1 base and J dropped 3 bases, with 10 bases sitting between them. CDR1 and CDR2 (germline): GTSNPN, SVGIG (reference sequence). This CDR3 spans 13 amino acids. DNA for the CDR3: TGTGCCTGGAGTGAGGGGCCTTACTACGAGCAGTACTTC. This encodes CAWSEGPYYEQYF.

This clone was counted between two and nine times. This sequence joins TRBV10-3 and TRBJ2-7, with 11 bases fitting TRBD1. With 2 bases clipped from V and 0 bases from J, the junction kept 0 bases outside the gene matches. The CDR3 is made up of 15 amino acids. Looked up from germline, CDR1 is ENHRY and CDR2 is SYGVKD. CDR3 bases: TGTGCCATCAGTGAGGGGACAGGGGGCTCCTACGAGCAGTACTTC. Protein product: CAISEGTGGSYEQYF.

The J gene is TRBJ2-1, the V gene TRBV10-1; 8 positions agree with TRBD2. Germline trimming cut 3 bases from V and 5 bases from J; bases unmatched to any gene: 9. Germline V gives CDR1 WNHNN, CDR2 SYGVQD (reference sequence). The CDR3 runs 16 residues. In nucleotides, the CDR3 is TGCGCCAGCAGTGATCTGGGGCGGGGGGCTGACAATGAGCAGTTCTTC. Translating it yields CASSDLGRGADNEQFF.

This chain links TRBV11-2 with TRBJ1-2; 7 bases map to TRBD1. The V gene end was trimmed by 1 base and the J gene end by 2 bases; junction bases not matched to a gene: 1. This CDR3 is 14 amino acids long. In germline, CDR1 is SGHAT, CDR2 FQNNGV. This CDR3 reads CASSLGRGNYGYTF. The DNA of the CDR3 is TGTGCCAGCAGCTTAGGCAGGGGGAACTATGGCTACACCTTC. The full variable domain, rest sourced from reference TRBV11-2 and TRBJ1-2, is EAGVAQSPRYKIIEKRQSVAFWCNPISGHATLYWYQQILGQGPKLLIQFQNNGVVDDSQLPKDRFSAERLKGVDSTLKIQPAKLEDSAVYLCASSLGRGNYGYTFGSGTRLTVV.